The clone carrying this TCR beta chain was observed a few times. The antigen remains unidentified. These data come from a study of beta chain features in type 1 diabetes. Whole-study context: Examination spanned around 110 million sorted cells from all samples. Study-wide results and limits: Type 1 diabetes patients had TCRB CDR3s that were shorter (moderately but significantly so) in all four CD4+ subsets.

Germline CDR1 reads SNHLY; CDR2 reads FYNNEI. The length of the CDR3 is 14 residues. V lost 8 bases to trimming and J lost 0 bases, with 13 bases between them. The sequenced template was cDNA made from the entire isolated RNA. Data came from immunoSEQ multiplex PCR; TCRdb stores just in-frame clones and leaves some out. This table holds 550,000 to 850,000 clones, under 15% found once. This receptor was taken from a young man with type 1 diabetes. Material for sequencing was naive CD4+ T cells from blood. V and J are TRBV2 and TRBJ1-1; tentatively, D is TRBD1 (5 bases). This CDR3 is CASVPRQMNTEAFF. The CDR3 DNA reads as TGTGCCAGCGTCCCGCGACAGATGAACACTGAAGCTTTCTTT.